The present T cell receptor (beta chain) was sequenced within a study of beta chain features in type 1 diabetes. This clone was detected a few times. What it binds is not known. The authors reverse transcribed all of the isolated RNA, so sequencing captured expressed TCRB transcripts. The assay was immunoSEQ multiplex PCR, and TCRdb's table has in-frame clones only and misses some. The repertoire holds hundreds of thousands of clones, with 9.6% as singletons. Study-wide results and caveats: Moderate but significant shortening of TCRB CDR3s was recorded in all four CD4+ subsets from Type 1 diabetes patients. Patients' naive, central memory and Treg TCRB repertoires seemed closer to one another than those of healthy donors.

The sample taken for sequencing was naive CD4+ T cells from blood. The receptor comes from a woman under 30 in good health.

CDR3 nucleotide sequence: TGTGCCAGCAGCCAACCGGGACAGGGGATCAACGGGGAGCTGTTTTTT. It translates to CASSQPGQGINGELFF. V is TRBV27 and J is TRBJ2-2; 10 bases line up with TRBD1. With 6 bases clipped from V and 7 bases from J, the junction kept 11 bases outside the gene matches. CDR1 MNHEY and CDR2 SMNVEV come from the germline V gene (reference sequence). The CDR3 extends over 16 amino acids.